Below, one T cell receptor beta chain is given with its context. V lost 2 bases, J lost 5 bases, and 4 bases stayed unmatched. This CDR3 contains 15 residues. Germline V gene data show CDR1 as SGHNT and CDR2 as YYREEE (reference sequence). Sequencing was performed with immunoSEQ multiplex PCR; in TCRdb, only in-frame clones are kept and a portion is missing. The sample contains tens of thousands of clones, 95% to 97% of which appear only once. This record belongs to a study of technical replicates of blood from four donors. The rearrangement uses TRBV5-4 and TRBJ2-1, with TRBD1 matching 10 bases. The sequence derives from a human donor in good health. Sample: T cells isolated from PBMCs. The CDR3: CASSLDRGRHNEQFF. CDR3 bases: TGTGCCAGCAGCTTAGACAGGGGGCGACACAATGAGCAGTTCTTC.